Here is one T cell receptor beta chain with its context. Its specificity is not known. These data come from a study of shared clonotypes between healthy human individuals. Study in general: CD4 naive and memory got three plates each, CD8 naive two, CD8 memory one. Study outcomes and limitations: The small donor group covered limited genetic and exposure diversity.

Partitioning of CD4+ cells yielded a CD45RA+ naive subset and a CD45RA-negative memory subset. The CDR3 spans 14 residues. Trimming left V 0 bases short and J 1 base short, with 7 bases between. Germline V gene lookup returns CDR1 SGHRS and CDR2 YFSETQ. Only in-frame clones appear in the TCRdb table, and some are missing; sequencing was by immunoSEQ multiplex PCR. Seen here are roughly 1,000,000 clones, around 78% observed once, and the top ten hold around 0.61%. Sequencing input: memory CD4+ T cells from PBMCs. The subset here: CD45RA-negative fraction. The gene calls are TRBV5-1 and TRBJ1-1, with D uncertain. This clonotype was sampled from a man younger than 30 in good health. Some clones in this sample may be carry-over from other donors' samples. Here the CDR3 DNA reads TGCGCCAGCAGCTTGGAGCAGACGAACACTGAAGCTTTCTTT. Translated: CASSLEQTNTEAFF. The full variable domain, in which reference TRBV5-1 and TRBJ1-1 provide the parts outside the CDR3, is KAGVTQTPRYLIKTRGQQVTLSCSPISGHRSVSWYQQTPGQGLQFLFEYFSETQRNKGNFPGRFSGRQFSNSRSEMNVSTLELGDSALYLCASSLEQTNTEAFFGQGTRLTVV.